The present T cell receptor (beta chain) was sequenced within a study of cytomegalovirus exposure and HLA in healthy donors. Study-level findings and limits: Using the classifier, cytomegalovirus status was reportedly diagnosed with high specificity and sensitivity.

Germline assignment: CDR1 SGHTA and CDR2 FQGNSA. With 0 bases removed from V and 8 bases from J, the gap between germline ends came to 13 bases. CDR3 length equals 14 residues. As regards this clone: Its antigen is not identified.

PCR amplification relied on 60 Vbeta primers (plus 13 Jbeta primers). Sequenced by immunoSEQ multiplex PCR; TCRdb stores in-frame clones only, minus some. The repertoire consists of about 130,000 clones, with under 85% occurring once and the leading ten covering roughly 3.9%. The chain links TRBV7-2 to TRBJ1-2; D not certain. This receptor was taken from a male donor in good health and CMV-seropositive. Sequencing was carried out using PBMCs. As DNA, the CDR3 is TGTGCCAGCAGCTTAGCACAGATCCGCGGGGGCTACACCTTC. Translated, it gives CASSLAQIRGGYTF. Drawing the rest from reference TRBV7-2 and TRBJ1-2, the complete variable domain is GAGVSQSPSNKVTEKGKDVELRCDPISGHTALYWYRQSLGQGLEFLIYFQGNSAPDKSGLPSDRFSAERTGGSVSTLTIQRTQQEDSAVYLCASSLAQIRGGYTFGSGTRLTVV.